What follows are 5 T cell receptor beta chains derived from one specimen sequenced in a study of T cell changes during pregnancy in multiple sclerosis. Profiled with immunoSEQ multiplex PCR; TCRdb holds only in-frame clones, not every one. The sample has about 17,000 clones; around 90% are singletons. The sequences come from CD8+ T cells from peripheral blood mononuclear cells, collected after pregnancy. The receptor source for this set is a female donor in good health, enrolled as a control in a pregnancy study.

The CDR3 coding sequence is TGTGCCTGGGAGCCAGAGGGCCCAGATACGCAGTATTTT. Protein sequence: CAWEPEGPDTQYF. The chain carries TRBV30 and TRBJ2-3, with a possible D match to TRBD2 (5 bases). V lost 5 bases and J lost 4, with 13 bases in between. CDR1 and CDR2 (germline): GTSNPN, SVGIG (reference sequence). The CDR3 is 13 residues long.

The V and J genes are TRBV6-6 and TRBJ1-2, with D perhaps TRBD1 (5 bases). The CDR3 is made up of 14 amino acids. The germline V and J ends were trimmed by 6 bases and 1 base, with 12 bases remaining between them. Germline V lookup: CDR1 MNHNY, CDR2 SVGAGI (reference sequence). The CDR3 loop is CASRSRQINYGYTF. For the CDR3, the DNA is TGTGCCAGCAGATCCCGACAGATTAACTATGGCTACACCTTC.

The rearrangement links TRBV7-9 to TRBJ1-1; possible D gene TRBD1, 5 bases. The CDR3 length is 13 residues. Germline-derived CDR1 and CDR2 are SEHNR and FQNEAQ (reference sequence). Trimming shortened V by 6 bases and J by 5 bases, and 13 bases separated the two germline ends. The CDR3 coding sequence is TGTGCCAGCAGGGCGCAGGGAAGGACTGAAGCTTTCTTT. Amino acids: CASRAQGRTEAFF.

The chain uses TRBV7-2 and TRBJ2-5; 9 positions agree with TRBD1. The CDR3 extends over 15 amino acids. In germline, CDR1 is SGHTA, CDR2 FQGNSA. Trimming at V came to 2 bases and at J to 11 bases, leaving 12 bases not matched to a gene. The CDR3 region has the DNA TGTGCCAGCAGCTTACCCTCCGGGACAGGGATAGAGCAGTACTTC. Translation: CASSLPSGTGIEQYF.

This chain uses TRBV7-9 with TRBJ1-1; D is perhaps TRBD1 (5 bases). The CDR3 has 12 residues. Trimming cost V 9 bases and J 2 bases, with 10 bases left between them. Germline CDR1 SEHNR, CDR2 FQNEAQ (reference sequence). This chain's CDR3 is CARDRPNTEAFF. CDR3 DNA: TGTGCCAGAGACAGACCTAACACTGAAGCTTTCTTT. Based on the CDR3 plus reference TRBV7-9 and TRBJ1-1, the full variable domain is DTGVSQNPRHKITKRGQNVTFRCDPISEHNRLYWYRQTLGQGPEFLTYFQNEAQLEKSRLLSDRFSAERPKGSFSTLEIQRTEQGDSAMYLCARDRPNTEAFFGQGTRLTVV.